The clone carrying this T cell receptor (beta chain) was seen only a few times. Its antigen is not identified. This specimen belongs to a study of cytomegalovirus exposure and HLA in healthy donors. General study findings and limits: An analysis that came later showed most CMV-associated TCR beta chains appearing HLA-restricted.

The PCR contained 60 Vbeta and 13 Jbeta primers. Only in-frame clones appear in the TCRdb table, and some are missing; sequencing was by immunoSEQ multiplex PCR. The sample has over 100,000 clones, roughly 8.3% seen once. This CDR3 contains 16 residues. Looked up from germline, CDR1 is SGHNT and CDR2 is YYREEE (reference sequence). V was shortened by 7 bases and J by 4 bases, with 21 bases between the two germline ends. Sequencing used PBMCs. This TCR came from a man in his forties in good health and CMV-seronegative. The chain is built from TRBV5-4 and TRBJ2-1, with D possibly being TRBD2 (7 bases). CDR3 coding DNA: TGTGCCAGCCGCGCCTCTCGGGGGGCCGATTACAATGAGCAGTTCTTC. This gives the protein CASRASRGADYNEQFF. The entire variable domain, with the rest obtained from reference TRBV5-4 and TRBJ2-1, is as follows: ETGVTQSPTHLIKTRGQQVTLRCSSQSGHNTVSWYQQALGQGPQFIFQYYREEENGRGNFPPRFSGLQFPNYSSELNVNALELDDSALYLCASRASRGADYNEQFFGPGTRLTVL.